These 26 T cell receptor beta chains were sequenced from one sample in a study of vaccination and CD4 T cells after COVID-19. Their antigen targets remain unknown. Sequencing of cultured CD4+ T cell DNA used the Oncomine TCR Beta short-read assay. TCRdb redid the calling of the PCR reads with MiXCR, one entry per CDR3 protein. The sample consists of approximately 10,000 distinct CDR3 sequences, under 80% of them appearing once. Specified treatment: roughly 10-day PBMC culture with coronavirus spike peptide pools or control peptides (ViraFEST assay). Sequencing used CD4+ T cells from blood, cultured in vitro. These receptors were taken from a human donor who had recovered from COVID-19.

This sequence joins TRBV7-2 and TRBJ1-1, with 11 bases matching TRBD1. V dropped 0 bases and J dropped 5; count of bases not matched to a gene: 8. Germline values: CDR1 SGHTA, CDR2 FQGNSA. CDR3 length equals 17 residues. The CDR3 loop is CASSLAGQGAKGTEAFF. The CDR3 bases are TGTGCCAGCAGCTTAGCTGGACAGGGGGCCAAGGGGACTGAAGCTTTCTTT.

This clonotype is labeled as medium-sized. The V and J genes are TRBV7-2 and TRBJ2-6, with a possible D match to TRBD1 (6 bases). This CDR3 has 16 amino acids. Trimming stripped 0 bases from V and 2 bases from J, with 8 bases between. The germline V gene encodes CDR1 SGHTA and CDR2 FQGNSA. Here the CDR3 reads CASSLASGAGANVLTF. CDR3 nucleotides: TGTGCCAGCAGCTTAGCATCAGGGGCTGGGGCCAACGTCCTGACTTTC.

This clonotype appeared a single time. This rearrangement joins TRBV19 to TRBJ2-2, with 8 positions matching TRBD1. The germline V gene encodes CDR1 LNHDA and CDR2 SQIVND (reference sequence). Germline trimming cut 1 base from V and 4 bases from J; bases unmatched to any gene: 11. There are 18 residues in the CDR3. The CDR3 loop reads CASSIAPSRQGSTGELFF. CDR3 sequence (DNA): TGTGCCAGTAGTATAGCCCCATCTCGACAGGGGTCCACCGGGGAGCTGTTTTTT.

This chain uses TRBV7-8 with TRBJ1-2, with 7 bases fitting TRBD1. The junction had 6 bases not matched to a gene; V was cut back by 2 bases and J by 6 bases. Per germline, CDR1 SGHVS and CDR2 FQNEAQ. This CDR3 is built from 14 residues. CDR3 nucleotides: TGTGCCAGCAGCTTATTCCTAGGGGGCCATGGCTACACCTTC. Its translation is CASSLFLGGHGYTF. Variable domain in full (rest from reference TRBV7-8 and TRBJ1-2): GAGVSQSPRYKVAKRGQDVALRCDPISGHVSLFWYQQALGQGPEFLTYFQNEAQLDKSGLPSDRFFAERPEGSVSTLKIQRTQQEDSAVYLCASSLFLGGHGYTFGSGTRLTVV.

The V call is TRBV18, the J call TRBJ2-2; TRBD1 matches at 8 bases. Germline CDR1 KGHSH, CDR2 LQKENI. CDR3 length equals 15 residues. V lost 1 base, J lost 3 bases, and 1 base stayed unmatched. CDR3 residues: CASSPRQGHTGELFF. CDR3 bases: TGTGCCAGCTCACCACGACAGGGGCACACCGGGGAGCTGTTTTTT.

The chain has TRBV10-3 and TRBJ1-2; the D gene is possibly TRBD1 (5 bases). This CDR3 spans 13 amino acids. Trimming cost V 2 bases and J 5 bases, with 9 bases left between them. CDR1 and CDR2 from the germline V gene are ENHRY and SYGVKD. The CDR3 DNA sequence: TGTGCCATCAGTGAGGGGGGGAGATATGGCTACACCTTC. The encoded protein is CAISEGGRYGYTF.

This clonotype is classed as medium-sized (0.01 to 0.1%). The chain links TRBV24-1 to TRBJ1-2; D ambiguous. Trimming cost V 12 bases and J 3 bases, with 13 bases left between them. Germline V gives CDR1 KGHDR, CDR2 SFDVKD. The CDR3 is made up of 12 amino acids. The CDR3 reads CAPIGVDYGYTF. CDR3 in DNA: TGTGCCCCCATCGGGGTGGACTATGGCTACACCTTC.

This clonotype was recorded once. V is TRBV7-9 and J is TRBJ2-2; possibly TRBD2 for D (7 bases). Germline V gives CDR1 SEHNR, CDR2 FQNEAQ (reference sequence). The germline V and J ends were trimmed by 5 bases and 5 bases, with 12 bases remaining between them. This CDR3 contains 14 residues. DNA for the CDR3: TGTGCCAGCAGCACGGAGGGGGGGACCGGGGAGCTGTTTTTT. It is translated as CASSTEGGTGELFF.

The chain has TRBV6-1 and TRBJ1-1, with 9 nucleotides matching TRBD1. V shed 8 bases and J 1 base; nucleotides not matched to a gene: 5. Per the germline V gene, CDR1 is MNHNS and CDR2 is SASEGT. The CDR3 length is 14 residues. The CDR3 bases are TGTGCCAGCCCCCGGACAGGGGCGAACACTGAAGCTTTCTTT. Encoded protein: CASPRTGANTEAFF.

The chain has TRBV6-1 and TRBJ1-2; TRBD1 might be the D (5 bases). Per the germline V gene, CDR1 is MNHNS and CDR2 is SASEGT. This CDR3 is 15 amino acids long. The V end was cut by 6 bases, the J end by 3 bases, with 17 bases between. This chain's CDR3 is CASRSLAGGDYGYTF. DNA for the CDR3: TGTGCCAGCAGATCGTTGGCCGGGGGTGACTATGGCTACACCTTC.

The J gene is TRBJ1-5, the V gene TRBV7-9; D call uncertain. CDR1 and CDR2 (germline): SEHNR, FQNEAQ (reference sequence). The CDR3 totals 12 residues. V lost 6 bases, J lost 5 bases, and 8 bases lay in between. The chain's CDR3 is CASSYLHQPQHF. The DNA of the CDR3 is TGTGCCAGCAGTTACCTCCATCAGCCCCAGCATTTT.

The gene calls are TRBV11-2 and TRBJ1-1; D is unresolved. This CDR3 contains 13 residues. Trimming left V 5 bases short and J 1 base short, with 8 bases between. Germline CDR1 SGHAT, CDR2 FQNNGV. The CDR3 DNA reads as TGTGCCAGCAGCACTCAGACGAACACTGAAGCTTTCTTT. Its translation: CASSTQTNTEAFF.

This clonotype was detected only a few times. This chain joins TRBV19 and TRBJ2-3; possible D gene TRBD2, 5 bases. Germline CDR1 and CDR2: LNHDA and SQIVND (reference sequence). The CDR3 extends over 14 amino acids. V shed 7 bases and J shed 6 bases, with 17 bases lying between them. This CDR3 reads CASKIRGALDTQYF. In DNA, the CDR3 is TGTGCCAGTAAGATCCGGGGAGCGTTGGATACGCAGTATTTT.

V gene TRBV28 combines with J gene TRBJ2-7; D unresolved. Germline V gives CDR1 MDHEN, CDR2 SYDVKM. The CDR3 length is 14 residues. V dropped 8 bases and J dropped 2 bases, with 16 bases sitting between them. CDR3 sequence: CASGETSIAYEQYF. CDR3 nucleotides: TGTGCCAGCGGAGAGACTTCAATTGCCTACGAGCAGTACTTC.

By proportion, this clonotype is large. The chain carries TRBV12-3 or TRBV12-4 and TRBJ1-5, with D unclear. The germline V and J ends were trimmed by 1 base and 0 bases, with 13 bases remaining between them. The CDR3 sequence is 17 residues long. As DNA, the CDR3 is TGTGCCAGCAGTTTAGTCTCGACACAAAATAGCAATCAGCCCCAGCATTTT. Amino acids: CASSLVSTQNSNQPQHF.

The V and J genes are TRBV6-2 or TRBV6-3 and TRBJ2-5; D not resolved. The germline gives CDR1 MNHEY, CDR2 SVGEGT. The CDR3 length is 11 residues. V shed 5 bases and J shed 2 bases, with 3 bases lying between them. The CDR3 region has the DNA TGTGCCAGCAGTCCTCAAGAGACCCAGTACTTC. Encoded protein: CASSPQETQYF.

J is TRBJ2-7 and V is TRBV10-3, with D possibly matching TRBD1 (6 bases). Germline CDR1 is ENHRY and CDR2 is SYGVKD. V lost 4 bases, J lost 5 bases, and 12 bases lay in between. CDR3 length equals 13 residues. CDR3 residues: CAISGQVGNEQYF. In DNA, the CDR3 is TGTGCCATCAGTGGACAGGTTGGGAACGAGCAGTACTTC.

This rearrangement joins TRBV21-1 to TRBJ2-7; TRBD1, as called in the table, went unchecked against the DNA. TRBV21-1 counts as a pseudogene. This CDR3 region has 13 residues. The CDR3 nucleotides read TGTGCCAGCAGCTCCCCGACAGGGATCGAGCAGTACTTC. It is translated as CASSSPTGIEQYF.

This chain connects TRBV27 to TRBJ1-5; maybe TRBD1 (6 bases). Germline V gene lookup returns CDR1 MNHEY and CDR2 SMNVEV (reference sequence). The CDR3 is 17 amino acids. Trimming left V 3 bases short and J 1 base short, with 16 bases between. The CDR3 protein is CASSFARGGVSNQPQHF. In nucleotides, the CDR3 is TGTGCCAGCAGTTTTGCCAGGGGAGGGGTAAGCAATCAGCCCCAGCATTTT.

The rearrangement uses TRBV2 and TRBJ2-7; perhaps TRBD1 as D (6 bases). Trimming removed 6 bases from V and 6 bases from J, with 15 bases in between. The germline CDR1 and CDR2 sequences are SNHLY and FYNNEI. The CDR3 loop spans 13 amino acids. The CDR3 spells CASSLASRGEQYF. Here the CDR3 DNA reads TGTGCCAGCAGCTTGGCATCCAGGGGCGAGCAGTACTTC. Together with reference TRBV2 and TRBJ2-7, the CDR3 gives the full variable domain: EPEVTQTPSHQVTQMGQEVILRCVPISNHLYFYWYRQILGQKVEFLVSFYNNEISEKSEIFDDQFSVERPDGSNFTLKIRSTKLEDSAMYFCASSLASRGEQYFGPGTRLTVT.

V is TRBV4-1 and J is TRBJ1-6, with 11 bases identical to TRBD1. The germline CDR1 and CDR2 sequences are MGHRA and YSYEKL. The CDR3 loop spans 18 amino acids. V was pared by 1 base and J by 10 bases, with 12 bases of the junction left unmatched. As DNA, the CDR3 is TGCGCCAGCAGCCAAGGACCTTTTGGGACAGGGGGTCCCTCACCCCTCCACTTT. Its translation: CASSQGPFGTGGPSPLHF.

The V call is TRBV6-1, the J call TRBJ2-1, with D perhaps TRBD1 or TRBD2 (5 bases each). The germline V gene has CDR1 MNHNS and CDR2 SASEGT. The CDR3 has 14 amino acids. Trimming removed 7 bases at V and 10 bases at J, with 20 bases between. The CDR3 bases are TGTGCCAGCAATCTACGAGGGGCGCTGGCGGAGCAGTTCTTC. Its protein product is CASNLRGALAEQFF.

In this sample, this clonotype turned up once. This sequence joins TRBV7-2 and TRBJ2-3, with D tentatively TRBD1 (9 bases). V lost 5 bases to trimming and J lost 6 bases, with 18 bases between them. The CDR3 runs 15 residues. Germline loops: CDR1 SGHTA, CDR2 FQGNSA. The CDR3 DNA sequence: TGTGCCAGCAGCCCCGGGGGGGACAGGGACGATACGCAGTATTTT. Its translation: CASSPGGDRDDTQYF.

The chain recombines TRBV6-1 with TRBJ1-2, with TRBD1 matching over 10 bases. V was pared by 5 bases and J by 6 bases, with 6 bases of the junction left unmatched. The CDR3 contains 14 residues. Germline values: CDR1 MNHNS, CDR2 SASEGT. Here the CDR3 DNA reads TGTGCCAGCAGTCGGGACAGGGGTCGGAATGGCTACACCTTC. It yields the protein CASSRDRGRNGYTF.

V gene TRBV15 combines with J gene TRBJ2-3; no clear D. Germline V gene sequence: CDR1 LNHNV, CDR2 YYDKDF (reference sequence). V was clipped by 0 bases and J by 5 bases, with 6 bases between them. This CDR3 spans 13 amino acids. DNA for the CDR3: TGTGCCACCAGCAGAGACTTGGGAGATACGCAGTATTTT. Protein product: CATSRDLGDTQYF.

The chain is built from TRBV27 and TRBJ2-5; perhaps TRBD2 as D (7 bases). This CDR3 is built from 15 residues. Germline CDR1 and CDR2: MNHEY and SMNVEV (reference sequence). V dropped 3 bases and J dropped 4 bases, with 15 bases sitting between them. CDR3 sequence: CASSLSRGLGETQYF. The CDR3 DNA follows: TGTGCCAGCAGTTTGTCGCGGGGGCTAGGAGAGACCCAGTACTTC.